This paragraph covers one TCR beta chain sequence. Its target is not known. This sample was taken from a study of graft-versus-host responses after intestinal transplantation. Study-level information: Each transplant was multivisceral, liver-intestinal, or isolated intestinal. Every recipient had anti-thymocyte globulin induction and approximately three years of tacrolimus plus steroids.

Germline CDR1 is MGHRA and CDR2 is YSYEKL. V gave up 1 base and J gave up 6 bases, with 10 bases separating them. CDR3 size: 14 residues. Sequencing used immunoSEQ multiplex PCR; TCRdb keeps in-frame clones, though not all of them. This repertoire shows some 120,000 clones, 90% found once; its top ten account for about 0.18%. The chain combines TRBV4-1 with TRBJ2-1; TRBD1 might be the D (5 bases). This specimen consisted of unstimulated CD4+ T cells sorted from spleen or lymph node cells, obtained before intestinal transplant. The TCR sequence derives from a human donor who received an intestinal transplant. Here the CDR3 reads CASSQGRQSNEQFF. The CDR3 nucleotides are TGCGCCAGCAGCCAAGGCCGACAGTCCAATGAGCAGTTCTTC.